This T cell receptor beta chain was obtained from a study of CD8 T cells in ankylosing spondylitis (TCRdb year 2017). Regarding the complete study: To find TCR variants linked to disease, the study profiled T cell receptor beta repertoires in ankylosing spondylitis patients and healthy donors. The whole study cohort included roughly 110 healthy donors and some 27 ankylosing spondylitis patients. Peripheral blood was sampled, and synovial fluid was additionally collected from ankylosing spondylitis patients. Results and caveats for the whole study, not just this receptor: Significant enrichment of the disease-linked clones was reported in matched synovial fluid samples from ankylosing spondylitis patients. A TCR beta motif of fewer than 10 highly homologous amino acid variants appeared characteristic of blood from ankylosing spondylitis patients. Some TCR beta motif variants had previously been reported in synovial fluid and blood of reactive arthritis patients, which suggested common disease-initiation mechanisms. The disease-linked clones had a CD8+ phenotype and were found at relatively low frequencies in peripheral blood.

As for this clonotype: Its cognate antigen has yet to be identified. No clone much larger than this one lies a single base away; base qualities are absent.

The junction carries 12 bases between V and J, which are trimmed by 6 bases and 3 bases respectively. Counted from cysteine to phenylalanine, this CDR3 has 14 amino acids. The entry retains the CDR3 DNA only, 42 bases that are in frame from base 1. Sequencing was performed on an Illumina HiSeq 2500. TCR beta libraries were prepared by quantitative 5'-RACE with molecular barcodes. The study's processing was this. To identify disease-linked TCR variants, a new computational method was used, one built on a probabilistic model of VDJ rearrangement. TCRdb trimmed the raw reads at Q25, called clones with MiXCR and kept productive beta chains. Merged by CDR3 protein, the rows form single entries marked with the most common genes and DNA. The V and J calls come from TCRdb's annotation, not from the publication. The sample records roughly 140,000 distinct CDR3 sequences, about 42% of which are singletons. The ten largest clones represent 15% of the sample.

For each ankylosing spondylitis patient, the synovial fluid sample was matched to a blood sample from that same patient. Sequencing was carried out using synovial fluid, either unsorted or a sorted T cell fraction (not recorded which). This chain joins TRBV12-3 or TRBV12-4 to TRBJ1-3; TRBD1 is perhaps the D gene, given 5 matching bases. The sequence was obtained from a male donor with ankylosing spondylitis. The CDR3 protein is CASSLTGYGNTIYF. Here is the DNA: TGTGCCAGCAGCCTAACAGGTTATGGAAACACCATATATTTT.